The 22 T cell receptor beta chains below all came from one sample that was sequenced in a study of blood T cell repertoires in COVID-19. Repertoires were generated with immunoSEQ multiplex PCR, while TCRdb's copy carries only in-frame clones and drops some. The sample lists 200,000 to 250,000 clones, 60% to 85% occurring once. Sequencing was performed on peripheral blood. The receptor source for this set is a woman between 70 and 85 years old with acute or convalescent COVID-19.

The rearrangement uses TRBV7-2 and TRBJ1-3; a possible D gene is TRBD1 (6 bases). Germline V gene data show CDR1 as SGHTA and CDR2 as FQGNSA. There are 15 residues in the CDR3. The V end was cut by 4 bases, the J end by 4 bases, with 14 bases between. The CDR3 protein is CASSSTWGPGNTIYF. CDR3 bases: TGTGCCAGCAGCTCAACTTGGGGGCCCGGAAACACCATATATTTT.

Notes on this clone: The junction does not match germline at one end; this may be a read error. The chain recombines TRBV6-1 with TRBJ1-2; D not resolved. The germline CDR1 and CDR2 sequences are MNHNS and SASEGT. This CDR3 spans 13 amino acids. CDR3 in amino acids: CASSEGLSRQVSF. The CDR3 nucleotides read TGTGCCAGCAGTGAAGGGTTAAGTCGGCAGGTGAGCTTC.

This clone was seen a handful of times. This sequence joins TRBV7-2 and TRBJ2-7; 8 nucleotides agree with TRBD2. V was clipped by 5 bases and J by 5 bases; unmatched bases: 14. In germline, CDR1 is SGHTA, CDR2 FQGNSA. This CDR3 comprises 16 residues. For the CDR3, the DNA is TGTGCCAGCAGCCCCCGTCGGGCGGGGGGAGATAACGAGCAGTACTTC. It encodes CASSPRRAGGDNEQYF. The full variable domain, in which reference TRBV7-2 and TRBJ2-7 provide the parts outside the CDR3, is GAGVSQSPSNKVTEKGKDVELRCDPISGHTALYWYRQSLGQGLEFLIYFQGNSAPDKSGLPSDRFSAERTGGSVSTLTIQRTQQEDSAVYLCASSPRRAGGDNEQYFGPGTRLTVT.

This clone was seen a single time. The chain combines TRBV9 with TRBJ2-4, with TRBD1 identical over 9 bases. The CDR3 is 18 amino acids. Germline trimming cut 4 bases from V and 3 bases from J; bases unmatched to any gene: 14. The germline CDR1 and CDR2 sequences are SGDLS and YYNGEE. CDR3 nucleotide sequence: TGTGCCAGCAGCCCGAGGGACAGGGAATGGAGAGGCAAAAACATTCAGTACTTC. Translation gives CASSPRDREWRGKNIQYF.

CDR3 DNA sequence: TGCGCCAGCAGCCAAGCCTGGAGCCTCTCTGGAAACACCATATATTTT. Amino acids: CASSQAWSLSGNTIYF. This chain connects TRBV4-1 to TRBJ1-3; D is ambiguous. Trimming took off 1 base at V and 0 bases at J, with 10 bases between the two ends. Germline CDR1 and CDR2: MGHRA and YSYEKL. There are 16 residues in the CDR3.

The chain employs TRBV15 and TRBJ2-7; 9 bases are a match to TRBD1. J lost 6 bases, V lost 6 bases, and 12 bases had no gene match. The CDR3 runs 15 residues. Germline V CDR1 and CDR2: LNHNV, YYDKDF (reference sequence). The CDR3 DNA is TGTGCCACCAGTCCTAACCCCGGGACAGGGTCCGAGCAGTACTTC. Translating it yields CATSPNPGTGSEQYF.

The chain links TRBV5-4 to TRBJ2-2, with 8 bases fitting TRBD1. There are 15 residues in the CDR3. The junction had 6 bases not matched to a gene; V was cut back by 6 bases and J by 2 bases. Germline V gene sequence: CDR1 SGHNT, CDR2 YYREEE (reference sequence). The CDR3: CASNLGQANTGELFF. The CDR3 DNA follows: TGTGCCAGCAACCTGGGACAGGCTAACACCGGGGAGCTGTTTTTT.

The chain carries TRBV29-1 and TRBJ2-1, with TRBD1 matching over 7 bases. The V gene end was trimmed by 5 bases and the J gene end by 2 bases; junction bases not matched to a gene: 6. Germline V CDR1 and CDR2: SQVTM, ANQGSEA. The CDR3 is 14 residues long. The CDR3 DNA reads TGCAGCGTTAGAGTGGGGACAGCCTACAATGAGCAGTTCTTC. This sequence encodes CSVRVGTAYNEQFF.

Here the CDR3 DNA reads TGTGCCAGCAGCCCTAGCGGGGGGGCGAAAGATACGCAGTATTTT. It translates to CASSPSGGAKDTQYF. The J gene is TRBJ2-3, the V gene TRBV7-2; TRBD2 matches 12 bases. V dropped 5 bases and J dropped 5; count of bases not matched to a gene: 5. The CDR3 is 15 residues long. Per germline, CDR1 SGHTA and CDR2 FQGNSA.

The chain joins TRBV5-1 to TRBJ1-3; 7 bases agree with TRBD1. The length of the CDR3 is 15 residues. Germline trimming cut 0 bases from V and 1 base from J; bases unmatched to any gene: 1. The V gene's germline CDR1 is SGHRS and CDR2 YFSETQ. The DNA for the CDR3 is TGCGCCAGCAGCTTGGAGGGGGCTTCTGGAAACACCATATATTTT. It is translated as CASSLEGASGNTIYF. Full variable domain (missing parts from reference TRBV5-1 and TRBJ1-3): KAGVTQTPRYLIKTRGQQVTLSCSPISGHRSVSWYQQTPGQGLQFLFEYFSETQRNKGNFPGRFSGRQFSNSRSEMNVSTLELGDSALYLCASSLEGASGNTIYFGEGSWLTVV.

The chain recombines TRBV19 with TRBJ1-2; tentative D call: TRBD1 (5 bases). This CDR3 has 16 amino acids. Trimming stripped 8 bases from V and 4 bases from J, with 23 bases between. Germline V lookup: CDR1 LNHDA, CDR2 SQIVND (reference sequence). CDR3 coding DNA: TGTGCCAGTTCCCCCATGCCCGGGACTCGGGGCTATGGCTACACCTTC. Translating gives CASSPMPGTRGYGYTF.

This chain connects TRBV6-5 to TRBJ2-5, with 9 bases matching TRBD1. Trimming removed 5 bases from V and 5 bases from J; junction bases left unmatched: 6. Looked up from germline, CDR1 is MNHEY and CDR2 is SVGAGI. The CDR3 contains 14 residues. The CDR3: CASSTTGGLETQYF. The CDR3 DNA follows: TGTGCCAGCAGTACAACAGGGGGCTTGGAGACCCAGTACTTC.

The rearrangement links TRBV7-6 to TRBJ2-2; 12 bases align to TRBD2. The V gene's germline CDR1 is SGHVS and CDR2 FNYEAQ. Losses at the gene ends were 4 bases for V and 8 bases for J; bases not matched to a gene: 5. This CDR3 region has 15 residues. The CDR3 region is CASSSKGLAGGELFF. The DNA for the CDR3 is TGTGCCAGCAGCTCGAAAGGACTAGCGGGGGGGGAGCTGTTTTTT.

This chain joins TRBV5-1 and TRBJ2-7, with a tentative D call TRBD2 (6 bases). Germline V lookup: CDR1 SGHRS, CDR2 YFSETQ. The CDR3 totals 16 residues. Deletions cut 0 bases from V and 0 bases from J, with 13 bases between. The CDR3 loop reads CASSLALGGASYEQYF. DNA of the CDR3: TGCGCCAGCAGCTTGGCTCTGGGGGGAGCCTCCTACGAGCAGTACTTC.

This chain links TRBV3-1 (or the pseudogene TRBV3-2) with TRBJ1-4; no definite D call. With 8 bases removed from V and 3 bases from J, the gap between germline ends came to 16 bases. There are 15 residues in the CDR3. Germline V gene sequence: CDR1 LGHDT, CDR2 YNNKEL (reference sequence). The CDR3 DNA reads TGTGCCAGCTCCAGGTTTTTGGAGGCTAATGAAAAACTGTTTTTT. It translates to CASSRFLEANEKLFF.

The chain joins TRBV6-5 to TRBJ2-1; tentative D call: TRBD1 (6 bases). CDR3 length: 13 amino acids. Trimming cost V 10 bases and J 7 bases, with 17 bases left between them. Germline V gives CDR1 MNHEY, CDR2 SVGAGI. The CDR3 DNA reads TGTGCCACCCAGAGACCAGGGGTAAATGAGCAGTTCTTC. Its protein is CATQRPGVNEQFF.

The chain links TRBV30 to TRBJ1-5; D is uncertain. The V gene lost 5 bases and the J gene lost 5 bases, with 10 bases spanning the gap. Germline V gene data show CDR1 as GTSNPN and CDR2 as SVGIG (reference sequence). This CDR3 contains 12 residues. CDR3 region: CAWAYGDQPQHF. CDR3 coding DNA: TGTGCCTGGGCTTACGGAGATCAGCCCCAGCATTTT.

The V and J genes are TRBV10-3 and TRBJ2-7; weak D call: TRBD2 (6 bases). Trimming removed 7 bases from V and 5 bases from J, with 15 bases in between. Germline assignment: CDR1 ENHRY and CDR2 SYGVKD. This CDR3 has 13 amino acids. The DNA of the CDR3 is TGTGCCATCACAGGGACTTTGAAGAACGAGCAGTACTTC. This sequence encodes CAITGTLKNEQYF.

The chain uses TRBV30 and TRBJ1-2; D is unclear. Germline V gives CDR1 GTSNPN, CDR2 SVGIG (reference sequence). The CDR3 length is 15 residues. The germline V and J ends were trimmed by 5 bases and 4 bases, with 20 bases remaining between them. As DNA, the CDR3 is TGTGCCTGGGTCTTCCCGGGCCTTCGGGGCTATGGCTACACCTTC. This translates into CAWVFPGLRGYGYTF. The variable domain in full, completed from reference TRBV30 and TRBJ1-2, reads SQTIHQWPATLVQPVGSPLSLECTVEGTSNPNLYWYRQAAGRGLQLLFYSVGIGQISSEVPQNLSASRPQDRQFILSSKKLLLSDSGFYLCAWVFPGLRGYGYTFGSGTRLTVV.

The chain is built from TRBV30 and TRBJ2-3, with TRBD2 matching over 10 bases. The germline V gene encodes CDR1 GTSNPN and CDR2 SVGIG (reference sequence). V gave up 7 bases and J gave up 1 base; unmatched junction bases: 11. There are 16 residues in the CDR3. CDR3 loop: CASLTRAGGRTDTQYF. CDR3 DNA: TGTGCCTCTTTAACTCGAGCGGGGGGGCGCACAGATACGCAGTATTTT.

The V gene is TRBV10-1, the J gene TRBJ2-5, with 7 bases identical to TRBD2. CDR1 WNHNN and CDR2 SYGVQD come from the germline V gene (reference sequence). This CDR3 has 14 residues. The J segment lost 2 bases and the V segment lost 4 bases, leaving 4 bases of the junction unmatched. CDR3 residues: CASSGSGGQETQYF. The CDR3 DNA is TGCGCCAGCAGTGGTTCGGGGGGACAAGAGACCCAGTACTTC.

This clone was recorded a few times. The rearrangement joins TRBV7-2 to TRBJ1-4; D might be TRBD1 (5 bases). The CDR3 has 14 amino acids. Germline loops: CDR1 SGHTA, CDR2 FQGNSA. The V end lost 1 base, the J end lost 7 bases, and 10 bases lay between the germline ends. CDR3 region: CASSLDRGSEKLFF. CDR3 DNA: TGTGCCAGCAGCTTAGATAGGGGAAGTGAAAAACTGTTTTTT.